This T cell receptor (beta chain) was recorded in a study of response to subunit inactivated influenza vaccine. General study points: Each seasonal influenza vaccination recruits few new T cells, the authors suggested.

This clonotype was found a few times. Antigen specificity is unknown. TCRdb fed the RT-PCR reads into MiXCR, producing one record per CDR3 protein. There are roughly 500,000 distinct CDR3 sequences in the sample; about 15% occur only once, and about 3% lies in the top ten. The CDR3 has 15 amino acids. The germline V and J ends were trimmed by 6 bases and 2 bases, with 18 bases remaining between them. CDR1 and CDR2 from the germline V gene are DFQATT and SNEGSKA (reference sequence). This clonotype was obtained from a man aged 50 to 75 who received an inactivated influenza vaccine. The chain links TRBV20-1 to TRBJ2-3, with a tentative D call TRBD2 (5 bases). Specimen: CD4+ T cells sorted from PBMCs, collected 23 months after vaccination. The CDR3 DNA follows: TGCAGTGCAGTAACTTTGGAGGCCTACACAGATACGCAGTATTTT. This gives the protein CSAVTLEAYTDTQYF.